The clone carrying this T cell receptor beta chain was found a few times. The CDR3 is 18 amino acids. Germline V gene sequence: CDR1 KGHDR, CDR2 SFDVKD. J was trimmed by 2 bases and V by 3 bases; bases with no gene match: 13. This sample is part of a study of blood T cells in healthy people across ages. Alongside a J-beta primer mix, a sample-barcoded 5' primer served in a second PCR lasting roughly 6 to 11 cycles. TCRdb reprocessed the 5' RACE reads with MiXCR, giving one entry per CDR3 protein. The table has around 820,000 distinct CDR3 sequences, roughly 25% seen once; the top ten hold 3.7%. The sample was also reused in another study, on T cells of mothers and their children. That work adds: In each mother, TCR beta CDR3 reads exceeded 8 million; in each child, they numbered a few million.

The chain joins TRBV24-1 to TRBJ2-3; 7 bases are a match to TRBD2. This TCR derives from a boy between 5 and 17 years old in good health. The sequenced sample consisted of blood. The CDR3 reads CATSDPGRASGYTDTQYF. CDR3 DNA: TGTGCCACCAGTGATCCGGGGCGGGCTAGCGGATACACAGATACGCAGTATTTT.